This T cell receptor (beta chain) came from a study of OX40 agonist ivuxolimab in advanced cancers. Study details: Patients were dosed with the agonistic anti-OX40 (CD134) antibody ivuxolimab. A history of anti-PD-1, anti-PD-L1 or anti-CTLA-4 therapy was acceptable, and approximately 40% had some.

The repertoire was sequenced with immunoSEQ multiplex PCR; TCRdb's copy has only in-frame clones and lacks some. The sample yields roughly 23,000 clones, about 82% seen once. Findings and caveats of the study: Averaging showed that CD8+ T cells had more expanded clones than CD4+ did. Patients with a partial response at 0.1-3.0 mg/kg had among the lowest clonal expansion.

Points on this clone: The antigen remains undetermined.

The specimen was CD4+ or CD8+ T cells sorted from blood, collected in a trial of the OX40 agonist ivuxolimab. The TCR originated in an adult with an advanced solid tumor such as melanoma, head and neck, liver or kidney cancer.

CDR3 sequence (DNA): TGTGCCAGCATCCAGCCCGGGACAGGGATCTACGAGCAGTACTTC. Its protein is CASIQPGTGIYEQYF. The rearrangement joins TRBV6-1 to TRBJ2-7; 9 bases fit TRBD1. CDR3 length: 15 residues. CDR1 and CDR2 from the germline V gene are MNHNS and SASEGT. With 7 bases clipped from V and 3 bases from J, the junction kept 10 bases outside the gene matches.